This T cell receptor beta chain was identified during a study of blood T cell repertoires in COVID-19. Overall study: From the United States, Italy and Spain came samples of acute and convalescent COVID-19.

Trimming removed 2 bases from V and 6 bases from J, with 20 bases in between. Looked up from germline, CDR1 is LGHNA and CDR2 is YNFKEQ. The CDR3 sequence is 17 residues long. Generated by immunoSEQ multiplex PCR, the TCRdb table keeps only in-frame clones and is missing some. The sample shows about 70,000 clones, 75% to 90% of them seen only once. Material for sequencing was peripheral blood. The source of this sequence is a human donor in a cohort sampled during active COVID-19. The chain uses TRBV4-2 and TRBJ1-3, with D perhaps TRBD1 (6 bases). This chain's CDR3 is CASSQLRDRTAANTIYF. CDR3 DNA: TGTGCCAGCAGCCAACTCCGCGACCGGACAGCCGCAAACACCATATATTTT.